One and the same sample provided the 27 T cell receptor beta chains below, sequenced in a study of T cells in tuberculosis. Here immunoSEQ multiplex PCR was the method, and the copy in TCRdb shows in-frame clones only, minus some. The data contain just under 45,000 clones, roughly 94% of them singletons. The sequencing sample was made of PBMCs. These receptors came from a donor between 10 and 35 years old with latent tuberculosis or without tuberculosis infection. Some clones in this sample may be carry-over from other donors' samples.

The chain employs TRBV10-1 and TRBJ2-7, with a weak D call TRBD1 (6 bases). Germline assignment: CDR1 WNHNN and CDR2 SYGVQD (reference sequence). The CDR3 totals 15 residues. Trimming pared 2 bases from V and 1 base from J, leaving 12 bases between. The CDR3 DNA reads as TGCGCCAGCAGTGAGACGACAGGAAATTCCTACGAGCAGTACTTC. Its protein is CASSETTGNSYEQYF.

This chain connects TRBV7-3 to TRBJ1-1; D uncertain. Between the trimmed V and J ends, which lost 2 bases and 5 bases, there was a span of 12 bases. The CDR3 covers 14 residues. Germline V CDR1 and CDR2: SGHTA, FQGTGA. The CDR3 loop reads CASSLVGRGTEAFF. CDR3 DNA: TGTGCCAGCAGCTTAGTTGGACGCGGGACTGAAGCTTTCTTT.

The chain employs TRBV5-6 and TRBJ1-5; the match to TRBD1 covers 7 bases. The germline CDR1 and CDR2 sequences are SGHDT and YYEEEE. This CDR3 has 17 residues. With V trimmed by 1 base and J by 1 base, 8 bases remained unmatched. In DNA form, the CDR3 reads TGTGCCAGCAGCTTGAGGGGACAGTGGCAAAGCAATCAGCCCCAGCATTTT. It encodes CASSLRGQWQSNQPQHF.

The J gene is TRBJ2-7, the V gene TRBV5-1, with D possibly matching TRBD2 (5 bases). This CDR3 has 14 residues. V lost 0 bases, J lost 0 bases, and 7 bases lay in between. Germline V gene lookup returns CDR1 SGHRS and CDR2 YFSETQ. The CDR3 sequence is CASSLEGSSYEQYF. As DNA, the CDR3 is TGCGCCAGCAGCTTGGAAGGGAGCTCCTACGAGCAGTACTTC.

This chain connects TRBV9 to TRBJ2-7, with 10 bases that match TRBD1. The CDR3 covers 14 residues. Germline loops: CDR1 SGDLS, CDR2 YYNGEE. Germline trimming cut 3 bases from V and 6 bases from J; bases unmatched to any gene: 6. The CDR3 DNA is TGTGCCAGCAGCGGAACGACAGGGGGCGGCGAGCAGTACTTC. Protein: CASSGTTGGGEQYF.

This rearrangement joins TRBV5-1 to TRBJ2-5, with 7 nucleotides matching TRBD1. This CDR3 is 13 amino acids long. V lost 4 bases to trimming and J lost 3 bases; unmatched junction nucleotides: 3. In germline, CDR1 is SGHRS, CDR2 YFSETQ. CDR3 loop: CASSTGTEETQYF. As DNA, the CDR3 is TGCGCCAGCAGCACCGGGACAGAAGAGACCCAGTACTTC.

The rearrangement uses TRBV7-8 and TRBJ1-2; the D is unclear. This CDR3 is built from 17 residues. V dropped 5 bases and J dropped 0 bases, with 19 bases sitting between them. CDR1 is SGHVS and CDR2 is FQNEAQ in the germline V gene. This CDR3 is CASSPLGKGKPNYGYTF. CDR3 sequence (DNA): TGTGCCAGCAGCCCCCTCGGGAAAGGGAAACCTAACTATGGCTACACCTTC.

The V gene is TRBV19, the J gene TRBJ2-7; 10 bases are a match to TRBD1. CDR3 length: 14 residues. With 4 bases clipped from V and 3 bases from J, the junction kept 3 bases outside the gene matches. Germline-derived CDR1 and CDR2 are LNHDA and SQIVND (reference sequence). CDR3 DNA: TGTGCCAGTAGTACCGGGACAGGGGTCTACGAGCAGTACTTC. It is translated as CASSTGTGVYEQYF.

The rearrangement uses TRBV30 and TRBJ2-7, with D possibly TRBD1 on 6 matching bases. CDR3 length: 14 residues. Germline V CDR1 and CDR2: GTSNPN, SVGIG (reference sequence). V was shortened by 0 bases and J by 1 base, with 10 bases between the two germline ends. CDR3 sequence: CAWSVQGRSYEQYF. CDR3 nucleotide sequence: TGTGCCTGGAGTGTACAGGGCAGGTCCTACGAGCAGTACTTC.

As DNA, the CDR3 is TGCGCCAGCAGCTTGCGGGGAGGGGATGAGCAGTTCTTC. Translating it yields CASSLRGGDEQFF. The J gene is TRBJ2-1, the V gene TRBV5-1; 7 bases agree with TRBD2. The ends lost 1 base at V and 8 bases at J; junction bases unmatched: 3. Germline V gene sequence: CDR1 SGHRS, CDR2 YFSETQ. The CDR3 covers 13 residues.

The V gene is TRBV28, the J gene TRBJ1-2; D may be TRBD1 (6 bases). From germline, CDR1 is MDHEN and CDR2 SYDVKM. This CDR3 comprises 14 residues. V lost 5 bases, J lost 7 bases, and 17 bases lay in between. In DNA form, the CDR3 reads TGTGCCAGCAGTCGGGCTCAGGGGTATAGTGGCTACACCTTC. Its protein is CASSRAQGYSGYTF.

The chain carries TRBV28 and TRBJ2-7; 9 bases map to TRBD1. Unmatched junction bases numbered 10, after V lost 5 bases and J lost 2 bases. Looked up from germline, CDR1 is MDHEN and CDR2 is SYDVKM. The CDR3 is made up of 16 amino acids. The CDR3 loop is CASSTWTGQGPYEQYF. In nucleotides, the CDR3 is TGTGCCAGCAGTACCTGGACGGGACAGGGCCCCTACGAGCAGTACTTC.

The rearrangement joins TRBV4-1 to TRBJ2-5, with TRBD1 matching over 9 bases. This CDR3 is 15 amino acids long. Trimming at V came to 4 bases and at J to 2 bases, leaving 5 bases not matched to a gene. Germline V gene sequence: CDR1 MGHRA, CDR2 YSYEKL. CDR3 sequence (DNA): TGCGCCAGCAGCCGCTCCGGGACAGGGCAAGAGACCCAGTACTTC. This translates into CASSRSGTGQETQYF.

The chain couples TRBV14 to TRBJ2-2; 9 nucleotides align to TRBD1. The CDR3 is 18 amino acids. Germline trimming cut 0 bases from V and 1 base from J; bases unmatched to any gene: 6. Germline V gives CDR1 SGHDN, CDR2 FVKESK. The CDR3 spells CASSQDVWGQGNTGELFF. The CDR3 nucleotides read TGTGCCAGCAGCCAAGATGTTTGGGGACAGGGGAACACCGGGGAGCTGTTTTTT. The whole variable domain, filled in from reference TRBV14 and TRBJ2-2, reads EAGVTQFPSHSVIEKGQTVTLRCDPISGHDNLYWYRRVMGKEIKFLLHFVKESKQDESGMPNNRFLAERTGGTYSTLKVQPAELEDSGVYFCASSQDVWGQGNTGELFFGEGSRLTVL.

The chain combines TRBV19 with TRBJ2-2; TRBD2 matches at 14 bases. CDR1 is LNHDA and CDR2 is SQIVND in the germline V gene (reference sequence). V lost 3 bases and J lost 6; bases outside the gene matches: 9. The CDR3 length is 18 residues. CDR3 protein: CASSIRGLAGGVAGELFF. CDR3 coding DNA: TGTGCCAGTAGTATTCGAGGACTAGCGGGAGGTGTCGCCGGGGAGCTGTTTTTT.

The CDR3 sequence: CASSVGLLTDTQYF. For the CDR3, the DNA is TGCGCCAGCAGTGTGGGACTACTCACAGATACGCAGTATTTT. The genes are TRBV10-1 and TRBJ2-3; 7 bases match TRBD2. The CDR3 covers 14 residues. The V segment lost 4 bases and the J segment 2 bases; nucleotides outside the gene matches: 3. Per germline, CDR1 WNHNN and CDR2 SYGVQD (reference sequence).

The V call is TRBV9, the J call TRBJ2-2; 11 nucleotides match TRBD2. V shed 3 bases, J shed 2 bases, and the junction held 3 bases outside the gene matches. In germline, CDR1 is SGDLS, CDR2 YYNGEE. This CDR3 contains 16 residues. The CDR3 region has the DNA TGTGCCAGCAGCGCGACTAGCGGGGCTAACACCGGGGAGCTGTTTTTT. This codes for CASSATSGANTGELFF.

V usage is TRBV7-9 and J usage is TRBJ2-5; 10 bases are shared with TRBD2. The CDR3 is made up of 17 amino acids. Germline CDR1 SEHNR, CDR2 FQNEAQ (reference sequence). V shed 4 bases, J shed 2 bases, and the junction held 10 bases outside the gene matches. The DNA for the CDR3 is TGTGCCAGCAGCTCCATAGGGCGGACTAGCGGACAAGAGACCCAGTACTTC. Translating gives CASSSIGRTSGQETQYF. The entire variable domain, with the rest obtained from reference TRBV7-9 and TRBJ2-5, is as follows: DTGVSQNPRHKITKRGQNVTFRCDPISEHNRLYWYRQTLGQGPEFLTYFQNEAQLEKSRLLSDRFSAERPKGSFSTLEIQRTEQGDSAMYLCASSSIGRTSGQETQYFGPGTRLLVL.

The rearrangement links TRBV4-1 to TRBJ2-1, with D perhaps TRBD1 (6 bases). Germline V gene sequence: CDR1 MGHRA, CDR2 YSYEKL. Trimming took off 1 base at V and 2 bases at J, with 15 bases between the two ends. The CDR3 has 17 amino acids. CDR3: CASSQVGPGTPYNEQFF. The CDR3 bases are TGCGCCAGCAGCCAAGTTGGGCCCGGGACACCCTACAATGAGCAGTTCTTC.

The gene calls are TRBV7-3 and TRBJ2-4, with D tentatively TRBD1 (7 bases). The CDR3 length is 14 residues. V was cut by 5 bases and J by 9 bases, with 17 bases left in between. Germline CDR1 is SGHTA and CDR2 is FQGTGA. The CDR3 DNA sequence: TGTGCCAGCAGCCCGCGGGACAGTTTGGGCATTCAGTACTTC. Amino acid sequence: CASSPRDSLGIQYF.

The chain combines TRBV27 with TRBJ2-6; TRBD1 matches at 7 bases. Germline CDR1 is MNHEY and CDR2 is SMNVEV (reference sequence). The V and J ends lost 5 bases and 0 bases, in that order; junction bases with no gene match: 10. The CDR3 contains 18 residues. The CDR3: CASSQTGNPYSGANVLTF. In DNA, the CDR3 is TGTGCCAGCAGTCAGACAGGGAATCCCTACTCTGGGGCCAACGTCCTGACTTTC.

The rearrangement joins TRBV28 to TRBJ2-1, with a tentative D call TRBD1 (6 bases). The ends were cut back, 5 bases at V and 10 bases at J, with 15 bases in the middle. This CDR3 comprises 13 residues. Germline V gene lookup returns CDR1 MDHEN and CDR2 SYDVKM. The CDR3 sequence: CASSPRDIGEQFF. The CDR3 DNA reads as TGTGCCAGCAGTCCAAGGGACATAGGGGAGCAGTTCTTC.

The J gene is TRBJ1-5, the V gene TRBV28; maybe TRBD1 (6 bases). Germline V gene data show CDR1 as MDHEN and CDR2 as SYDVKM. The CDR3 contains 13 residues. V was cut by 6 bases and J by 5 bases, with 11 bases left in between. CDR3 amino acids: CASRASGDQPQHF. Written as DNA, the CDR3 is TGTGCCAGCAGGGCCTCAGGGGATCAGCCCCAGCATTTT.

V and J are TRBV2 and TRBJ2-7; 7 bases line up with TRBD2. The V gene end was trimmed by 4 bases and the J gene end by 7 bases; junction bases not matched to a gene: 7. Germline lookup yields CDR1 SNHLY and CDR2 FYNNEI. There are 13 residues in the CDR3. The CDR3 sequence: CASSATSSGEQYF. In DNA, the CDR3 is TGTGCCAGCAGTGCGACTAGCTCGGGGGAGCAGTACTTC.

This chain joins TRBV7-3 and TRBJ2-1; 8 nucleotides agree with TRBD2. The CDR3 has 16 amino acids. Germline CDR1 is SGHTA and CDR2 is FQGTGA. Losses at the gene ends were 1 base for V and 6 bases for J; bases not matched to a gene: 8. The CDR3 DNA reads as TGTGCCAGCAGCTTAATGATGAGCGGGAGTACCAATGAGCAGTTCTTC. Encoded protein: CASSLMMSGSTNEQFF.

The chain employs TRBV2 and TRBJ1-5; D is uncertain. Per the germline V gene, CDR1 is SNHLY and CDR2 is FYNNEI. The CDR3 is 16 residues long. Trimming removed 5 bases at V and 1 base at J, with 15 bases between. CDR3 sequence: CASSLIMLESNQPQHF. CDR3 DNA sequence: TGTGCCAGCAGTCTCATAATGCTAGAGAGCAATCAGCCCCAGCATTTT.

In DNA, the CDR3 is TGTGCCAGTAGTATAAGTGCAGGGACTGAAGCTTTCTTT. Its protein is CASSISAGTEAFF. This sequence joins TRBV19 and TRBJ1-1, with D maybe TRBD1 (5 bases). V was cut by 2 bases and J by 5 bases, with 9 bases left in between. Germline V gene lookup returns CDR1 LNHDA and CDR2 SQIVND (reference sequence). This CDR3 spans 13 amino acids. Supplemented by reference TRBV19 and TRBJ1-1, the full variable domain reads DGGITQSPKYLFRKEGQNVTLSCEQNLNHDAMYWYRQDPGQGLRLIYYSQIVNDFQKGDIAEGYSVSREKKESFPLTVTSAQKNPTAFYLCASSISAGTEAFFGQGTRLTVV.